Below, 10 T cell receptor beta chains from the same sample are listed, as sequenced in a study of chemoradiotherapy in HPV16-positive cancers. Profiled with immunoSEQ multiplex PCR; TCRdb holds only in-frame clones, not every one. The sample has about 12,000 clones; roughly 90% are singletons. This sample was gathered from a patient who underwent chemoradiotherapy. The receptors derive from a human donor with HPV-associated anogenital cancer.

This clone was seen just once. CDR3: CASSLGRSGGADTQYF. Here the CDR3 DNA reads TGTGCCAGCAGCTTGGGGCGGTCCGGGGGGGCAGATACGCAGTATTTT. The chain carries TRBV5-4 and TRBJ2-3; the match to TRBD2 covers 8 bases. The ends lost 0 bases at V and 4 bases at J; junction bases unmatched: 7. The germline gives CDR1 SGHNT, CDR2 YYREEE (reference sequence). There are 16 residues in the CDR3.

The chain joins TRBV2 to TRBJ1-5; 9 nucleotides match TRBD1. CDR1 SNHLY and CDR2 FYNNEI come from the germline V gene. J was trimmed by 3 bases and V by 6 bases; bases with no gene match: 6. This CDR3 contains 15 residues. CDR3 sequence reads: CASRKDRGDNQPQHF. The CDR3, as DNA: TGTGCCAGCAGAAAGGACAGGGGAGACAATCAGCCCCAGCATTTT.

The rearrangement uses TRBV29-1 and TRBJ2-3; D perhaps matches TRBD1 (6 bases). V lost 0 bases and J lost 2, with 21 bases in between. The CDR3 loop spans 18 amino acids. The germline gives CDR1 SQVTM, CDR2 ANQGSEA. CDR3 coding DNA: TGCAGCGTTGAAGATCCGTCCTGGGGGCTAGGGAACACAGATACGCAGTATTTT. Its protein product is CSVEDPSWGLGNTDTQYF.

The chain has TRBV4-2 and TRBJ1-4; 7 bases are a match to TRBD1. CDR1 and CDR2 from the germline V gene are LGHNA and YNFKEQ. CDR3 length equals 15 residues. The trim removed 5 bases at V and 0 bases at J, leaving 3 bases unmatched. CDR3 region: CASSYGTATNEKLFF. The CDR3 DNA sequence: TGTGCCAGCAGCTATGGGACAGCAACTAATGAAAAACTGTTTTTT.

This chain links TRBV27 with TRBJ2-7; D might be TRBD2 (6 bases). The CDR3 extends over 11 amino acids. Germline V gene sequence: CDR1 MNHEY, CDR2 SMNVEV (reference sequence). Trimming removed 6 bases from V and 10 bases from J, with 13 bases in between. This CDR3 reads CASSTAGTQYF. As DNA, the CDR3 is TGTGCCAGCAGCACAGCCGGGACTCAGTACTTC.

The chain employs TRBV4-1 and TRBJ1-4; the D is unclear. V lost 1 base and J lost 7, with 4 bases in between. Germline CDR1 and CDR2: MGHRA and YSYEKL. The CDR3 has 12 residues. CDR3 residues: CASSQVVEKLFF. CDR3 bases: TGCGCCAGCAGCCAAGTAGTTGAAAAACTGTTTTTT.

The sample holds a few counts of this clone. V usage is TRBV7-9 and J usage is TRBJ1-1; D not certain. Germline V gene sequence: CDR1 SEHNR, CDR2 FQNEAQ (reference sequence). Trimming shortened V by 1 base and J by 4 bases, and 10 bases separated the two germline ends. This CDR3 region has 14 residues. CDR3 loop: CASSLDSKVTEAFF. Here the CDR3 DNA reads TGTGCCAGCAGCTTAGACAGTAAGGTCACTGAAGCTTTCTTT.

The rearrangement links TRBV29-1 to TRBJ2-1, with a weak D call TRBD2 (6 bases). V lost 6 bases, J lost 4 bases, and 13 bases lay in between. Germline values: CDR1 SQVTM, CDR2 ANQGSEA. This CDR3 is 13 amino acids long. CDR3 loop: CSVGGMGYNEQFF. DNA for the CDR3: TGCAGCGTGGGCGGGATGGGGTACAATGAGCAGTTCTTC.

On this clone: One junction end does not reproduce the germline sequence, and a read error may be involved. The chain recombines TRBV19 with TRBJ2-2, with 9 bases matching TRBD1. CDR3 length: 15 amino acids. The germline V gene encodes CDR1 LNHDA and CDR2 SQIVND (reference sequence). The CDR3 region has the DNA TGTGCCAGTAGCTCAGGACAGGGGAACGCCGGGGAGCTGTTTTTT. As protein: CASSSGQGNAGELFF.

The chain employs TRBV29-1 and TRBJ2-1; no definite D call. Trimming took off 7 bases at V and 2 bases at J, with 12 bases between the two ends. Germline-derived CDR1 and CDR2 are SQVTM and ANQGSEA. The CDR3 is 13 residues long. The CDR3 sequence: CSANLGTYNEQFF. In DNA form, the CDR3 reads TGCAGCGCAAATCTGGGGACCTACAATGAGCAGTTCTTC.